The rows below give T cell receptor beta chains drawn from one sample of a study of blood T cell repertoires in COVID-19. Clones were read by immunoSEQ multiplex PCR, and TCRdb kept only the in-frame ones, dropping some. The sample yields some 99,000 clones, around nine tenths seen once. The sample consisted of peripheral blood. The origin of the receptors is a man in his 70s with acute or convalescent COVID-19. Both conserved end residues are trimmed from each CDR3. Fields, in order: CDR3 length, clone size, V gene, J gene, CDR3 protein. A clone size is listed for some rows: how often the clone was seen (once, few, many), or a class if it is expanded.

13,-,TRBV6-5,TRBJ2-2,ASRRGFRDTGELF
14,-,TRBV6-1,TRBJ2-5,ASSEAWTSGQETQY
15,-,TRBV6-6,TRBJ2-3,ASSLQTSGGVTDTQY
13,-,TRBV3-1/TRBV3-2,TRBJ2-1,ASSQVGTSGDEQF
14,-,TRBV10-2,TRBJ2-2,ASSEGAGANTGELF
16,-,TRBV6-6,TRBJ2-3,ASSQQSGASGGASTQY
13,-,TRBV23-1,TRBJ2-5,ASSQLRQGRGTQY
14,-,TRBV6-1,TRBJ2-7,ASSDPRAGPSYEQY
14,-,TRBV7-2,TRBJ1-2,ASSLARTGGASGYT
18,-,TRBV28,TRBJ2-2,ASSLWAGWGTGRNTGELF
13,few,TRBV9,TRBJ1-3,ASSGEDRLGNTIY
14,-,TRBV19,TRBJ1-3,ASSARTGAVGNTIY
11,-,TRBV2,TRBJ1-2,ASLRGRDYGYT
11,few,TRBV6-5,TRBJ1-1,ASSYREDREAF
14,-,TRBV14,TRBJ2-1,ASSHRQGRGWDEQF
13,-,TRBV5-1,TRBJ2-5,ASTLAGGPGETQY
11,-,TRBV11-3,TRBJ1-2,ASRLDRGHGYT
11,-,TRBV19,TRBJ1-2,ASNAPPGGGYT
14,once,TRBV10-1,TRBJ2-5,ASSPGTGEDQETQY
12,-,TRBV24-1,TRBJ2-1,ATSDGGPNNEQF
12,-,TRBV11-2,TRBJ2-5,ASSPWTGEETQY
15,-,TRBV5-1,TRBJ2-3,ASSLGTSGGARDTQY
14,-,TRBV5-4,TRBJ2-5,ASSSDLAGGQETQY
12,-,TRBV27,TRBJ2-1,ASSFRRGGGEQF
12,-,TRBV6-4,TRBJ2-2,ASSRDRGAGELF
12,-,TRBV3-1/TRBV3-2,TRBJ2-1,ASSHRLAANEQF
12,once,TRBV6-5,TRBJ1-3,ASSPREPRNTIY
14,-,TRBV14,TRBJ1-2,ASSQDRGKGSYGYT
11,-,TRBV12-3/TRBV12-4,TRBJ1-2,ASSLTGNEANT
14,once,TRBV6-5,TRBJ2-3,ASSYSGRGSTDTQY
15,-,TRBV21-1,TRBJ1-5,ASSGVKIGQAYQPQH
16,-,TRBV27,TRBJ2-6,ASSLSGRMVSGANVLT
12,-,TRBV7-9,TRBJ2-3,ASMRSGGTDTQY
15,-,TRBV28,TRBJ1-2,ASSLRTGAYREYGYT
12,once,TRBV6-1,TRBJ1-5,ASSETLKEGPRH
12,-,TRBV6-4,TRBJ1-6,ASSADRGYSPLH
16,-,TRBV5-5,TRBJ1-4,ASSLAPGRGATNEKLF
10,-,TRBV10-1,TRBJ2-3,ASGSWGLTQY
19,few,TRBV13,TRBJ2-3,ASSFSHGELAEKTSTDTQY
10,-,TRBV18,TRBJ2-7,ASSTGTYEQY
13,few,TRBV28,TRBJ2-1,ASSHAGAGDNEQF
14,-,TRBV5-1,TRBJ2-4,ASSPSGGLAKNIQY
14,-,TRBV4-1,TRBJ2-2,ASSHLGGGAPGELF
12,-,TRBV13,TRBJ1-6,ASSSYRGNSPLH
14,-,TRBV19,TRBJ2-6,ASSKKTGAGANVLT
16,-,TRBV6-1,TRBJ1-2,ASSEAPQGRALKYGYT
15,-,TRBV9,TRBJ2-3,ASSVGSSGGPTDTQY
13,-,TRBV6-5,TRBJ1-1,ASSRPGNKNTEAF
13,-,TRBV3-1/TRBV3-2,TRBJ1-2,ASSYRTANNYGYT
14,-,TRBV4-1,TRBJ2-4,ASSQPTGRSKNIQY
12,-,TRBV4-1,TRBJ2-7,ASSQGTSPSEQY
12,once,TRBV15,TRBJ2-5,ATSRETGYETQY
12,-,TRBV6-5,TRBJ2-1,ASSYGTTDNEQF